One sample yielded the 8 T cell receptor beta chains listed below, sequenced in a study of cytomegalovirus exposure and HLA in healthy donors (dated by TCRdb to about 2017). To prepare the library, the immunoSEQ multiplex PCR assay was applied. The multiplex PCR relied on a mix of 60 forward primers for TCR Vbeta segments and 13 reverse primers for TCR Jbeta segments. TCRdb limited this immuneACCESS table to in-frame rearrangements with V and J called. A share of clones is missing; checked studies link under half to unresolved V genes, and the rest is unexplained. The sample contains about 120,000 clones, around 79% of them found a single time. Together, the top ten hold approximately 1.5% of the sample. Sequencing used PBMCs. The receptors derive from a woman younger than 30 in good health and CMV-seronegative.

The genes are TRBV6-5 and TRBJ2-1; D uncertain. Germline CDR1 and CDR2: MNHEY and SVGAGI. The ends were cut back, 5 bases at V and 9 bases at J, with 11 bases in the middle. The CDR3 loop spans 12 amino acids. Here the CDR3 DNA reads TGTGCCAGCAGTCCGCAGGTGGGTGAGCAGTTCTTC. Its protein is CASSPQVGEQFF.

The rearrangement links TRBV7-2 to TRBJ2-4, with 8 bases lining up with TRBD2. Per the germline V gene, CDR1 is SGHTA and CDR2 is FQGNSA. CDR3 length: 16 amino acids. Unmatched junction bases numbered 9, after V lost 5 bases and J lost 3 bases. The CDR3 loop reads CASSPRGTSGKNIQYF. The CDR3, as DNA: TGTGCCAGCAGCCCCCGTGGCACTAGCGGCAAAAACATTCAGTACTTC.

For the CDR3, the DNA is TGTGCCAGCAGCTTAGGACAGGGGGCGCAGGCAGATACGCAGTATTTT. It codes for CASSLGQGAQADTQYF. V usage is TRBV7-9 and J usage is TRBJ2-3; 10 nucleotides match TRBD1. The germline gives CDR1 SEHNR, CDR2 FQNEAQ (reference sequence). The CDR3 totals 16 residues. Trimming removed 1 base from V and 4 bases from J; junction bases left unmatched: 5.

This sequence joins TRBV14 and TRBJ1-4; tentative D call: TRBD1 (6 bases). There are 15 residues in the CDR3. From germline, CDR1 is SGHDN and CDR2 FVKESK. V was cut by 5 bases and J by 3 bases, with 13 bases left in between. CDR3 in amino acids: CASSETGLPNEKLFF. The CDR3, as DNA: TGTGCCAGCAGCGAAACAGGGCTCCCTAATGAAAAACTGTTTTTT. The variable domain in full, completed from reference TRBV14 and TRBJ1-4, reads EAGVTQFPSHSVIEKGQTVTLRCDPISGHDNLYWYRRVMGKEIKFLLHFVKESKQDESGMPNNRFLAERTGGTYSTLKVQPAELEDSGVYFCASSETGLPNEKLFFGSGTQLSVL.

The rearrangement links TRBV29-1 to TRBJ2-2, with D hard to call. Germline assignment: CDR1 SQVTM and CDR2 ANQGSEA. Trimming removed 3 bases from V and 1 base from J, with 6 bases in between. This CDR3 has 13 amino acids. Here the CDR3 reads CSVDWQNTGELFF. In DNA form, the CDR3 reads TGCAGCGTTGATTGGCAGAACACCGGGGAGCTGTTTTTT.

This chain links TRBV4-3 with TRBJ1-4; 9 bases align to TRBD1. Trimming removed 4 bases from V and 8 bases from J; junction bases left unmatched: 5. This CDR3 contains 14 residues. Germline lookup yields CDR1 LGHNA and CDR2 YSLEER. CDR3 residues: CASSLGTGYEKLFF. DNA for the CDR3: TGCGCCAGCAGCCTCGGGACAGGGTACGAAAAACTGTTTTTT.

This chain links TRBV6-5 with TRBJ2-5, with 7 bases matching TRBD1. The CDR3 has 13 residues. V trimming: 5 bases; J trimming: 11 bases; junction bases outside the gene matches: 11. Germline CDR1 and CDR2: MNHEY and SVGAGI. CDR3 nucleotide sequence: TGTGCCAGCAGTATCGGGACAGTGAGTGAGCAGTACTTC. This translates into CASSIGTVSEQYF.

V gene TRBV19 combines with J gene TRBJ1-5; a possible D gene is TRBD1 (6 bases). The CDR3 has 15 residues. Germline values: CDR1 LNHDA, CDR2 SQIVND (reference sequence). V was trimmed by 5 bases and J by 6 bases, leaving 17 bases between them. As DNA, the CDR3 is TGTGCCAGTAGTCTTACCGGGGGGGCTGGTCAGCCCCAGCATTTT. This gives the protein CASSLTGGAGQPQHF.